This T cell receptor beta chain stems from a study of read filtering for tumor transcriptome and immune sequencing. At the time of active disease, bone marrow was collected from every patient. This clonotype was counted at least ten times. This library used about 400 ng RNA and molecular barcoded adaptors spanning alpha/delta and beta/gamma chains. TCRdb re-called the reads with MiXCR, one entry per CDR3 protein. The table has about 38,000 distinct CDR3 sequences, roughly 13% seen once; the top ten hold 25% to 30%. The CDR3 loop spans 13 amino acids. V shed 7 bases and J 9 bases; nucleotides not matched to a gene: 11. Germline lookup yields CDR1 DFQATT and CDR2 SNEGSKA (reference sequence).

The TCR sequence derives from a donor at least 40 years old with multiple myeloma. Source material: a population of CD138-negative cells sorted from bone marrow. This chain joins TRBV20-1 and TRBJ2-1, with 8 bases lining up with TRBD2. CDR3 sequence: CSVIKSGSGEQFF. CDR3 sequence (DNA): TGCAGTGTCATTAAAAGCGGGAGTGGTGAGCAGTTCTTC.